What follows are 17 T cell receptor beta chains derived from one specimen sequenced in a study of blood T cell repertoires in COVID-19. Repertoires were generated with immunoSEQ multiplex PCR, while TCRdb's copy carries only in-frame clones and drops some. The sample contains fewer than 200,000 clones, roughly 85% of which appear only once. Sequenced input: PBMCs or T cells enriched from blood (not recorded which). The receptors shown here come from a woman aged 18-29 years who had recovered from COVID-19.

J is TRBJ2-7 and V is TRBV10-1; tentatively, D is TRBD1 (6 bases). The V gene lost 9 bases and the J gene lost 1 base, with 13 bases spanning the gap. Per the germline V gene, CDR1 is WNHNN and CDR2 is SYGVQD (reference sequence). The CDR3 runs 13 residues. Written as DNA, the CDR3 is TGCGCCAGGCACCGGGACAAGTCCTACGAGCAGTACTTC. Its protein product is CARHRDKSYEQYF.

The V gene is TRBV7-9, the J gene TRBJ2-3; D gene uncertain. This CDR3 contains 14 residues. From germline, CDR1 is SEHNR and CDR2 FQNEAQ (reference sequence). V was pared by 4 bases and J by 2 bases, with 10 bases between. CDR3 nucleotide sequence: TGTGCCAGCAGCTCCCCAGGAAACACAGATACGCAGTATTTT. Amino acid sequence: CASSSPGNTDTQYF.

The rearrangement links TRBV19 to TRBJ2-2, with D perhaps TRBD1 (5 bases). Germline V gives CDR1 LNHDA, CDR2 SQIVND (reference sequence). This CDR3 region has 15 residues. The germline V and J ends were trimmed by 5 bases and 3 bases, with 13 bases remaining between them. The CDR3 sequence: CASSAGYVDTGELFF. CDR3 sequence (DNA): TGTGCCAGTAGTGCAGGGTATGTCGACACCGGGGAGCTGTTTTTT. The variable domain in full, completed from reference TRBV19 and TRBJ2-2, reads DGGITQSPKYLFRKEGQNVTLSCEQNLNHDAMYWYRQDPGQGLRLIYYSQIVNDFQKGDIAEGYSVSREKKESFPLTVTSAQKNPTAFYLCASSAGYVDTGELFFGEGSRLTVL.

This rearrangement joins TRBV10-1 to TRBJ1-5; D unresolved. Trimming removed 0 bases from V and 7 bases from J, with 7 bases in between. Germline V gene sequence: CDR1 WNHNN, CDR2 SYGVQD (reference sequence). CDR3 length: 13 residues. The CDR3 coding sequence is TGCGCCAGCAGTGAGTCCCTCGGGCAGCCCCAGCATTTT. Its translation is CASSESLGQPQHF.

The rearrangement joins TRBV29-1 to TRBJ1-3; D remains unclear. The germline V gene has CDR1 SQVTM and CDR2 ANQGSEA. With 7 bases removed from V and 0 bases from J, the gap between germline ends came to 10 bases. This CDR3 is built from 13 residues. The CDR3 DNA sequence: TGCAGCGCCCGGCGGGGCTCTGGAAACACCATATATTTT. Amino acid sequence: CSARRGSGNTIYF.

This chain connects TRBV30 to TRBJ2-7, with D tentatively TRBD2 (5 bases). Germline-derived CDR1 and CDR2 are GTSNPN and SVGIG (reference sequence). Trimming stripped 0 bases from V and 2 bases from J, with 11 bases between. The CDR3 runs 14 residues. Here the CDR3 reads CAWSVPGIPYEQYF. CDR3 bases: TGTGCCTGGAGTGTACCCGGGATCCCCTACGAGCAGTACTTC.

V is TRBV5-1 and J is TRBJ1-2; TRBD1 matches 8 bases. Germline CDR1 SGHRS, CDR2 YFSETQ. CDR3 length equals 15 residues. The ends lost 4 bases at V and 5 bases at J; junction bases unmatched: 10. The chain's CDR3 is CASSVAGGARYGYTF. CDR3 in DNA: TGCGCCAGCAGCGTAGCAGGGGGCGCGAGGTATGGCTACACCTTC.

V usage is TRBV5-1 and J usage is TRBJ2-1; D gene uncertain. The V and J ends lost 6 bases and 1 base respectively, with 8 bases between them. The CDR3 is 13 amino acids. Germline CDR1 is SGHRS and CDR2 is YFSETQ. CDR3 amino acids: CASTRSSYNEQFF. CDR3 nucleotides: TGCGCCAGCACAAGGAGTTCCTACAATGAGCAGTTCTTC.

This clone was seen a single time. The genes are TRBV4-1 and TRBJ2-7; 9 positions agree with TRBD1. The CDR3 has 17 residues. V was pared by 0 bases and J by 2 bases, with 8 bases of the junction left unmatched. Germline V gives CDR1 MGHRA, CDR2 YSYEKL. The CDR3 sequence is CASSQDPWDRATYEQYF. CDR3 bases: TGCGCCAGCAGCCAAGACCCCTGGGACAGGGCCACCTACGAGCAGTACTTC.

For the CDR3, the DNA is TGTGCCAGCAGTGAGTTGGACTCCAATTCACCCCTCCACTTT. Residues: CASSELDSNSPLHF. The chain joins TRBV2 to TRBJ1-6; unclear D gene. Germline CDR1 SNHLY, CDR2 FYNNEI. The CDR3 extends over 14 amino acids. Deletions cut 3 bases from V and 7 bases from J, with 10 bases between. The variable domain in full, with the rest retrieved from reference TRBV2 and TRBJ1-6, is EPEVTQTPSHQVTQMGQEVILRCVPISNHLYFYWYRQILGQKVEFLVSFYNNEISEKSEIFDDQFSVERPDGSNFTLKIRSTKLEDSAMYFCASSELDSNSPLHFGNGTRLTVT.

This clone was counted at least ten times. This chain links TRBV3-1 (or the pseudogene TRBV3-2) with TRBJ1-2; a weak D match, TRBD1 (5 bases). CDR1 is LGHDT and CDR2 is YNNKEL in the germline V gene (reference sequence). The CDR3 has 12 amino acids. V was clipped by 5 bases and J by 5 bases, with 9 bases between them. The CDR3 is CASSETDYGYTF. CDR3 nucleotide sequence: TGTGCCAGCAGCGAGACAGATTATGGCTACACCTTC.

This sequence joins TRBV7-2 and TRBJ1-1; no clear D. The V gene's germline CDR1 is SGHTA and CDR2 FQGNSA. This CDR3 contains 14 residues. V was pared by 1 base and J by 4 bases, with 10 bases between. The DNA for the CDR3 is TGTGCCAGCAGCTTAGTTGAGGGAAGCACTGAAGCTTTCTTT. This codes for CASSLVEGSTEAFF.

This rearrangement joins TRBV28 to TRBJ2-7; 7 bases agree with TRBD2. After removal of 5 bases from V and 0 bases from J, the junction contained 7 bases not matched to a gene. This CDR3 region has 15 residues. The germline V gene encodes CDR1 MDHEN and CDR2 SYDVKM. The DNA of the CDR3 is TGTGCCAGCAGTGACTCAGCGGGGAGCTCCTACGAGCAGTACTTC. Its protein product is CASSDSAGSSYEQYF. The full variable domain, in which reference TRBV28 and TRBJ2-7 provide the parts outside the CDR3, is DVKVTQSSRYLVKRTGEKVFLECVQDMDHENMFWYRQDPGLGLRLIYFSYDVKMKEKGDIPEGYSVSREKKERFSLILESASTNQTSMYLCASSDSAGSSYEQYFGPGTRLTVT.

The chain recombines TRBV19 with TRBJ1-5; 8 positions agree with TRBD1. The CDR3 is 15 amino acids. The V gene end was trimmed by 5 bases and the J gene end by 7 bases; junction bases not matched to a gene: 10. The germline V gene encodes CDR1 LNHDA and CDR2 SQIVND (reference sequence). CDR3 nucleotide sequence: TGTGCCAGTAGTGTGTCAGGGGGCGGGGGCCAGCCCCAGCATTTT. This translates into CASSVSGGGGQPQHF.

This clone was seen a single time. The CDR3 loop is CASSLGLLGYTF. The CDR3 DNA reads TGTGCCAGCAGTTTGGGGCTATTAGGCTACACCTTC. The chain employs TRBV12-3 or TRBV12-4 and TRBJ1-2; D may be TRBD1 (5 bases). Trimming removed 3 bases at V and 8 bases at J, with 10 bases between. The CDR3 sequence is 12 residues long.

This clone was found a few times. The chain combines TRBV9 with TRBJ1-3; the D gene is possibly TRBD1 (5 bases). The CDR3 runs to 17 residues. V lost 2 bases and J lost 0, with 15 bases in between. Per germline, CDR1 SGDLS and CDR2 YYNGEE. The CDR3 region is CASSVSSGTYSGNTIYF. The CDR3 DNA reads TGTGCCAGCAGCGTCTCTTCAGGGACTTACTCTGGAAACACCATATATTTT.

This chain connects TRBV7-3 to TRBJ2-1; D gene ambiguous. V shed 2 bases and J shed 8 bases, with 4 bases lying between them. The V gene's germline CDR1 is SGHTA and CDR2 FQGTGA. This CDR3 has 11 amino acids. The CDR3 DNA reads TGTGCCAGCAGCTTACAGGATGAGCAGTTCTTC. Residues: CASSLQDEQFF.